The clone carrying this T cell receptor (beta chain) was seen only a few times. The target antigen is unknown. The CDR3 has 14 residues. Trimming stripped 8 bases from V and 1 base from J, with 11 bases between. The germline gives CDR1 SNHLY, CDR2 FYNNEI. The data originate from a study of T cell responses to AZD1222 COVID-19 vaccine. General observations from the study: Among AZD1222 vaccinees, only five or six were seropositive at baseline.

Some clones are missing from TCRdb's copy, which holds only in-frame ones; the method was immunoSEQ multiplex PCR. The repertoire has roughly 120,000 clones, 80% to 90% of them found once; the top ten carry 3.5% to 5%. The source is an adult in good health. The V call is TRBV2, the J call TRBJ2-2; D unclear. Sequences were derived from peripheral blood, sampled on day 0 of MenACWY control vaccination. CDR3: CASRALRNTGELFF. As DNA, the CDR3 is TGTGCCAGCCGGGCGCTGCGGAACACCGGGGAGCTGTTTTTT. The full variable domain, its missing parts supplied by reference TRBV2 and TRBJ2-2, is EPEVTQTPSHQVTQMGQEVILRCVPISNHLYFYWYRQILGQKVEFLVSFYNNEISEKSEIFDDQFSVERPDGSNFTLKIRSTKLEDSAMYFCASRALRNTGELFFGEGSRLTVL.